A selection of T cell receptor beta chains follows, all from one sample in a study of OX40 agonist ivuxolimab in advanced cancers. Sequenced by immunoSEQ multiplex PCR; TCRdb stores in-frame clones only, minus some. The repertoire holds around 55,000 clones, with roughly nine tenths as singletons. The sample here was CD4+ or CD8+ T cells sorted from blood, taken in a trial of the OX40 agonist ivuxolimab. These receptors came from an adult with an advanced solid tumor such as melanoma, head and neck, liver or kidney cancer. CDR3s include the opening cysteine and the closing phenylalanine or tryptophan. Each record gives: J gene, clone size, D gene, V gene, CDR3 DNA, CDR3 protein. A D gene is named only where the DNA matches it firmly. A clone size is listed for some rows: how often the clone was seen (once, few, many), or a class if it is expanded.

>TRBJ2-1|once|.|TRBV19
TGTGCCAGTAGTACAGCCCTCTCCGCCTGGCGCCTGAGCTCCTACAATGAGCAGTTCTTC
CASSTALSAWRLSSYNEQFF
>TRBJ2-1|.|TRBD2|TRBV30
TGTGCCTGGAAGGAAGGGAGCGGGAGAAATGAGCAGTTCTTC
CAWKEGSGRNEQFF
>TRBJ1-1|.|.|TRBV6-5
TGTGCCAGCAGTTCGGGAAGGGATGGCACTGAAGCTTTCTTT
CASSSGRDGTEAFF
>TRBJ2-6|.|TRBD1|TRBV2
TGTGCCAGCACGGGTATGGACAGGGGGCCTTTCTCTGGGGCCAACGTCCTGACTTTC
CASTGMDRGPFSGANVLTF
>TRBJ2-7|once|TRBD1|TRBV11-2
TGTGCCAGCAGCTTTGCAGGGGGCTACGAGCAGTACTTC
CASSFAGGYEQYF
>TRBJ1-4|.|.|TRBV7-9
TGTGCCAGCAGCCCATTTTCCCTTCGGAAGCCCGCAACTAATGAAAAACTGTTTTTT
CASSPFSLRKPATNEKLFF
>TRBJ2-5|.|.|TRBV11-2
TGTGCCAGCAGCTCTACGAGAGAGACCCAGTACTTC
CASSSTRETQYF
>TRBJ1-1|few|.|TRBV2
TGTGCCAGCAGTGGCAGGGAACCTGAAGCTTTCTTT
CASSGREPEAFF
>TRBJ2-3|.|TRBD2|TRBV28
TGTGCCAGCAGTTCGACTTTCGGGAGGTCAGATACGCAGTATTTT
CASSSTFGRSDTQYF
>TRBJ2-1|.|.|TRBV5-4
TGTGCCAGCAGCTTGCCACCCCACAATGAGCAGTTCTTC
CASSLPPHNEQFF
>TRBJ1-1|.|.|TRBV5-6
TGTGCCAGCAGCTCGGGATGGGAAAACACTGAAGCTTTCTTT
CASSSGWENTEAFF
>TRBJ2-7|.|TRBD2|TRBV6-1
TGTGCCAGCAGTCGAAGCGGGAGCCACGAGCAGTACTTC
CASSRSGSHEQYF
>TRBJ2-1|.|.|TRBV11-2
TGTGCCAGCAGCTTGTCGAGGCGGATGAGGGATGAGCAGTTCTTC
CASSLSRRMRDEQFF
>TRBJ2-3|.|.|TRBV7-3
TGTGCCAGCAGCTTACTGCTGGGGGGCCCAGATACGCAGTATTTT
CASSLLLGGPDTQYF
>TRBJ2-1|.|TRBD1|TRBV9
TGTGCCAGCAGCGTTCTACCTGGGCAGGGGGCATACAATGAGCAGTTCTTC
CASSVLPGQGAYNEQFF
>TRBJ2-1|.|TRBD2|TRBV11-2
TGTGCCAGCAGCCGGCTAGCGGGAGACCATGAGCAGTTCTTC
CASSRLAGDHEQFF
>TRBJ1-1|.|.|TRBV7-8
TGTGCCAGCAGCCCTCGGACGAACACTGAAGCTTTCTTT
CASSPRTNTEAFF
>TRBJ2-7|.|.|TRBV6-6
TGTGCCAGCAGCTTAACAAGGTTCCCCTACGAGCAGTACTTC
CASSLTRFPYEQYF
>TRBJ2-5|few|.|TRBV5-1
TGCGCCAGCAGCCTTGGTGGGGGAGCGGCGGAGACCCAGTACTTC
CASSLGGGAAETQYF
>TRBJ2-1|few|.|TRBV7-9
TGTGCCAGCAGCTTATTCGGGGATGAGCAGTTCTTC
CASSLFGDEQFF
>TRBJ2-7|.|TRBD2|TRBV10-3
TGTGCCATCAGTGAGTCCACCGACAGCGGGAGTTTCTACGAGCAGTACTTC
CAISESTDSGSFYEQYF
>TRBJ1-5|.|.|TRBV30
TGTGCCTGGAGTGAGGGGGGGGATCAGCCCCAGCATTTT
CAWSEGGDQPQHF
>TRBJ2-1|.|TRBD2|TRBV13
TGTGCCAGCCGAGACAGCGGGAGGTCCTACAATGAGCAGTTCTTC
CASRDSGRSYNEQFF
>TRBJ2-1|.|.|TRBV6-6
TGTGCCAGCAGCAAAGACAGGGTGTGGGGGGATGAGCAGTTCTTC
CASSKDRVWGDEQFF
>TRBJ2-3|.|TRBD2|TRBV28
TGTGCCAGCAGTTTATGGACTAGCGGGAGCCGCACAGATACGCAGTATTTT
CASSLWTSGSRTDTQYF
>TRBJ2-5|.|.|TRBV4-1
TGCGCCAGCAGCCTGGTAGCTTTGGAGACCCAGTACTTC
CASSLVALETQYF
>TRBJ2-2|medium-sized|TRBD2|TRBV7-8
TGTGCCAGCAGCTCCGTCTCTATCGGGCTAGCGGGACCCGGGGAGCTGTTTTTT
CASSSVSIGLAGPGELFF
>TRBJ1-1|.|.|TRBV19
TGTGCCAGTAGCTATGCCCGGGTGGGGACTGAAGCTTTCTTT
CASSYARVGTEAFF
>TRBJ1-1|.|TRBD1|TRBV7-9
TGTGCCAGCAGCTCTACAGGGGGGAACACTGAAGCTTTCTTT
CASSSTGGNTEAFF
>TRBJ2-7|.|TRBD2|TRBV5-1
TGCGCCAGCAGCTGGACTAGCGGTTCCTACGAGCAGTACTTC
CASSWTSGSYEQYF
>TRBJ2-5|once|.|TRBV7-9
TGTGCCAGCAGCTTAGATGAAGGAGAGACCCAGTACTTC
CASSLDEGETQYF
>TRBJ1-5|.|.|TRBV28
TGTGCCAGCAGTTTGACAAGTTATAGCAATCAGCCCCAGCATTTT
CASSLTSYSNQPQHF
>TRBJ2-1|.|TRBD2|TRBV27
TGTGCCAGCAGTTCGACCGGGACTATAAACTACAATGAGCAGTTCTTC
CASSSTGTINYNEQFF
>TRBJ1-4|once|.|TRBV30
TGTGCCTGGAACCCGGCTCCCCCCCGAGGCCCCTCTAATGAAAAACTGTTTTTT
CAWNPAPPRGPSNEKLFF
>TRBJ2-1|few|.|TRBV7-3
TGTGCCAGCAGCTTAGACGGGAGCTCCTACAATGAGCAGTTCTTC
CASSLDGSSYNEQFF
>TRBJ2-1|.|.|TRBV6-6
TGTGCCAGCAGTTACTCGATGCCGGGAGAGGAGTTCTTC
CASSYSMPGEEFF
>TRBJ2-1|.|TRBD1|TRBV13
TGTGCCAGCAGCCAAAACCGGGACAGGGGCTCAGTCGGGAATGAGCAGTTCTTC
CASSQNRDRGSVGNEQFF
>TRBJ1-6|once|.|TRBV28
TGTGCCAGCAGCCCCCAAGTAATCGGTAATTCACCCCTCCACTTT
CASSPQVIGNSPLHF
>TRBJ2-5|.|.|TRBV5-4
TGTGCCAGCAGCTTGGCCCGACACCGAGAGACCCAGTACTTC
CASSLARHRETQYF
>TRBJ1-5|once|.|TRBV6-6
TGTGCCAGCAGTTACGGCAGGGAGGACCAGCCCCAGCATTTT
CASSYGREDQPQHF
>TRBJ2-7|.|.|TRBV11-2
TGTGCCAGCAGCCAGGGACTGACCTACGAGCAGTACTTC
CASSQGLTYEQYF
>TRBJ1-2|.|.|TRBV5-1
TGCGCCAGCAGCTTGGGGGACCAAGGGCTAGGGGTTAACTATGGCTACACCTTC
CASSLGDQGLGVNYGYTF
>TRBJ2-3|.|TRBD1|TRBV28
TGTGCCAGCAGTTCCTCGGGACAGGGAACAGATACGCAGTATTTT
CASSSSGQGTDTQYF
>TRBJ1-1|few|.|TRBV2
TGTGCCAGCAGTGAAGTGGGGGGGAACACTGAAGCTTTCTTT
CASSEVGGNTEAFF
>TRBJ1-2|.|.|TRBV2
TGTGCCAGCAGTGACCATGACAAAAACGCCCTTGTTGGCTACACCTTC
CASSDHDKNALVGYTF
>TRBJ1-5|.|.|TRBV2
TGTGCCAGCAGTTCCCGGGACAATTGGCAAGATCAGCCCCAGCATTTT
CASSSRDNWQDQPQHF
>TRBJ1-1|.|.|TRBV27
TGTGCCAGCAGTTTCCTCCCGCAAGACACTGAAGCTTTCTTT
CASSFLPQDTEAFF
>TRBJ2-7|.|.|TRBV29-1
TGCAGCGTTTGGGGGGAGGAGTACGAGCAGTACTTC
CSVWGEEYEQYF
>TRBJ2-7|.|.|TRBV27
TGTGCCAGCAGTTTCTCCGGGGGATACGAGCAGTACTTC
CASSFSGGYEQYF
>TRBJ1-5|.|TRBD1|TRBV28
TGTGCCAGCAGTTTCACCCCCGGACAGGGGTATTATCAGCCCCAGCATTTT
CASSFTPGQGYYQPQHF
>TRBJ2-5|.|.|TRBV28
TGTGCCAGCAGTCATAGTGGGCGGGAATCGACCCAGTACTTC
CASSHSGRESTQYF
>TRBJ2-7|.|.|TRBV6-5
TGTGCCAGCAGCGGTAGCTTGAGAGGAACTCAGTACTTC
CASSGSLRGTQYF
>TRBJ1-5|.|TRBD1|TRBV4-2
TGTGCCAGCAGCCAAGCCGGGACAGGGGGCCACCAGCCCCAGCATTTT
CASSQAGTGGHQPQHF
>TRBJ1-5|.|.|TRBV2
TGTGCCAGCAGTGAAGACAGGGCCCAGCCCCAGCATTTT
CASSEDRAQPQHF
>TRBJ2-1|.|.|TRBV9
TGTGCCAGCAGTTCCGGGACGCGCAATGAGCAGTTCTTC
CASSSGTRNEQFF
>TRBJ2-1|.|.|TRBV9
TGTGCCAGCAGCGTAGGTGGAAACCCCAATGAGCAGTTCTTC
CASSVGGNPNEQFF
>TRBJ2-1|.|TRBD2|TRBV7-3
TGTGCCAGCAGCTTAGGGAATAGCGGGAGGAAAGCCGACAATGAGCAGTTCTTC
CASSLGNSGRKADNEQFF
>TRBJ1-2|.|TRBD1|TRBV5-6
TGTGCCAGCAGCTTCGGGACAGGGGTCGATGGCTACACCTTC
CASSFGTGVDGYTF
>TRBJ2-4|.|TRBD2|TRBV5-6
TGTGCCAGCAGCTTGTCAGCGGGAGTCTCAAACATTCAGTACTTC
CASSLSAGVSNIQYF
>TRBJ1-2|.|TRBD1|TRBV28
TGTGCCAGCAGGCGAGACAGGGCGCCACTTTATGGCTACACCTTC
CASRRDRAPLYGYTF